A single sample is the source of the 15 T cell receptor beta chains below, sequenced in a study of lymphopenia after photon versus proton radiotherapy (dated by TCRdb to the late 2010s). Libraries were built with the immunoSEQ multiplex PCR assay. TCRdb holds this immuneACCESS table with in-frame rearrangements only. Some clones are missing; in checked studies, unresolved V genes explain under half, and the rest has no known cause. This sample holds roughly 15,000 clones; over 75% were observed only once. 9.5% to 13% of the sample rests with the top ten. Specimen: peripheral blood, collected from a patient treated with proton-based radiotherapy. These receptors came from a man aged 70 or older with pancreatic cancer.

The CDR3 nucleotides are TGTGCCAGTATGAGGGACAGGGCGGACACCATATATTTT. Its protein is CASMRDRADTIYF. The genes are TRBV19 and TRBJ1-3; 9 bases fit TRBD1. Germline V gene data show CDR1 as LNHDA and CDR2 as SQIVND (reference sequence). This CDR3 is 13 amino acids long. V lost 7 bases and J lost 8; bases outside the gene matches: 6.

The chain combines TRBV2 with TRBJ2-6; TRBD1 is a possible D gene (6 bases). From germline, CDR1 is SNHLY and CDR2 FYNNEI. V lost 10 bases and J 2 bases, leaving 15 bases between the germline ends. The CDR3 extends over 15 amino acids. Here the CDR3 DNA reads TGTGCCATCGATACAGGGAAAGCTGGGGCCAACGTCCTGACTTTC. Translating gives CAIDTGKAGANVLTF.

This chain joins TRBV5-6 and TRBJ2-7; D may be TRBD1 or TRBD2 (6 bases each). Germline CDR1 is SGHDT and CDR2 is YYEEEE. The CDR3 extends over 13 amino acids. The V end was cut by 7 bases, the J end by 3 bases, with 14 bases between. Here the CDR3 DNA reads TGTGCCAGCCGCAGGGGAGGTCTCTACGAGCAGTACTTC. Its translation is CASRRGGLYEQYF.

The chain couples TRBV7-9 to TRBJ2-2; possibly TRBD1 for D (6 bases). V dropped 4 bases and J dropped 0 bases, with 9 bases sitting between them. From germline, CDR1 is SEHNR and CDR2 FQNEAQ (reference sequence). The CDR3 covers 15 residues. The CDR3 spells CASSWTVSNTGELFF. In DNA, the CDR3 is TGTGCCAGCAGCTGGACAGTTTCGAACACCGGGGAGCTGTTTTTT.

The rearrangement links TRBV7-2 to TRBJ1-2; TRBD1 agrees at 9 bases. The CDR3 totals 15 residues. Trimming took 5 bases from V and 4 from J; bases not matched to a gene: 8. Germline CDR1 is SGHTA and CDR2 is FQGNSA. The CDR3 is CASSTRTGAVYGYTF. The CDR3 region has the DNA TGTGCCAGCAGCACCCGGACAGGGGCGGTCTATGGCTACACCTTC.

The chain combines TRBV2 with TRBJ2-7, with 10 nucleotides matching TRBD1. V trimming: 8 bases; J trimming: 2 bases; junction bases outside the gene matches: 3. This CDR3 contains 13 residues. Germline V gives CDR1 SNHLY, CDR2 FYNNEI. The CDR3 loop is CASRDRGTYEQYF. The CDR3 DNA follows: TGTGCCAGCCGGGACAGGGGAACCTACGAGCAGTACTTC.

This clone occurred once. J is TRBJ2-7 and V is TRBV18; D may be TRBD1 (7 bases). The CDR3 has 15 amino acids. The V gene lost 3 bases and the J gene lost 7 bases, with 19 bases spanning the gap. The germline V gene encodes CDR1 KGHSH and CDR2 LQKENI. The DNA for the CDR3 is TGTGCCAGCTCACCCGTAGGGGGCTCGGCGGGAGAGCAGTACTTC. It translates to CASSPVGGSAGEQYF.

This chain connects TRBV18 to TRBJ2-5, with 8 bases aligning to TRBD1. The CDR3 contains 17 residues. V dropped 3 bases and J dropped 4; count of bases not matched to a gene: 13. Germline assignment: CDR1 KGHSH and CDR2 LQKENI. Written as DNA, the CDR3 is TGTGCCAGCTCACCGTACCGTAGTGGACAGGGTGGAGAGACCCAGTACTTC. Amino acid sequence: CASSPYRSGQGGETQYF.

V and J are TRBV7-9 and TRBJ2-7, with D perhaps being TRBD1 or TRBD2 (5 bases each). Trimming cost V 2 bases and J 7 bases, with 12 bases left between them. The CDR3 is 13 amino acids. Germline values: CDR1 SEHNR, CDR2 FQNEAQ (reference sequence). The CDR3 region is CASSLQAGAEQYF. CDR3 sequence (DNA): TGTGCCAGCAGCTTACAGGCCGGGGCTGAGCAGTACTTC. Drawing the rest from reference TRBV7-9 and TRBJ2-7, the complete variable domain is DTGVSQNPRHKITKRGQNVTFRCDPISEHNRLYWYRQTLGQGPEFLTYFQNEAQLEKSRLLSDRFSAERPKGSFSTLEIQRTEQGDSAMYLCASSLQAGAEQYFGPGTRLTVT.

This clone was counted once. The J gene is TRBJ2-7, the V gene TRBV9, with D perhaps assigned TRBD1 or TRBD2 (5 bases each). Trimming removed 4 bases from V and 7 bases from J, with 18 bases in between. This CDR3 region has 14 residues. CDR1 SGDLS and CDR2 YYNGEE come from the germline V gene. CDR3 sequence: CASSSAGGFEEQYF. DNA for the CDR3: TGTGCCAGCAGCTCAGCTGGGGGATTTGAAGAGCAGTACTTC.

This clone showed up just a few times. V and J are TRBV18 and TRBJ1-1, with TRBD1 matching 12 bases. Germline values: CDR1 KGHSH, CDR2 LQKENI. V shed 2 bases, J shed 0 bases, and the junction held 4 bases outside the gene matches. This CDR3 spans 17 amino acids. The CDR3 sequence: CASSPGTGGRMNTEAFF. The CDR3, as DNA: TGTGCCAGCTCACCAGGGACAGGGGGCCGGATGAACACTGAAGCTTTCTTT.

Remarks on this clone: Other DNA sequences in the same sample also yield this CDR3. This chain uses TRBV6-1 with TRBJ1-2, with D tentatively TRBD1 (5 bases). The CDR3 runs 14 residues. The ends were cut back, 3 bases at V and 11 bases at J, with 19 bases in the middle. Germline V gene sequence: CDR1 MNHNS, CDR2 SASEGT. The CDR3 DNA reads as TGTGCCAGCAGTGAGGGTTCTAAGGGGAAGGGTTACACCTTC. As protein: CASSEGSKGKGYTF.

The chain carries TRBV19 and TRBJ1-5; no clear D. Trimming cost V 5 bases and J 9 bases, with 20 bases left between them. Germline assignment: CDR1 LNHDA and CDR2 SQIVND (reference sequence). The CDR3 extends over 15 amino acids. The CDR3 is CASSWSPGFLGPQHF. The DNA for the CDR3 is TGTGCCAGTAGTTGGTCGCCAGGCTTTTTAGGGCCCCAGCATTTT.

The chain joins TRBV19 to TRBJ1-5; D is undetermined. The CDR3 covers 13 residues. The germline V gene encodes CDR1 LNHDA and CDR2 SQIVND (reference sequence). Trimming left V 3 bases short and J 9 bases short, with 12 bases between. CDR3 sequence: CASSIQLRGPQHF. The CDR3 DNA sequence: TGTGCCAGTAGTATTCAGCTCCGGGGGCCCCAGCATTTT.

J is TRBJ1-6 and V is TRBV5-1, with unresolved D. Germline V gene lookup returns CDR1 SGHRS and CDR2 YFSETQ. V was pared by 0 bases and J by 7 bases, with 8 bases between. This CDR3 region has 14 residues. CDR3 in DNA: TGCGCCAGCAGCTTGGTCGGCGAAAATTCACCCCTCCACTTT. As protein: CASSLVGENSPLHF.